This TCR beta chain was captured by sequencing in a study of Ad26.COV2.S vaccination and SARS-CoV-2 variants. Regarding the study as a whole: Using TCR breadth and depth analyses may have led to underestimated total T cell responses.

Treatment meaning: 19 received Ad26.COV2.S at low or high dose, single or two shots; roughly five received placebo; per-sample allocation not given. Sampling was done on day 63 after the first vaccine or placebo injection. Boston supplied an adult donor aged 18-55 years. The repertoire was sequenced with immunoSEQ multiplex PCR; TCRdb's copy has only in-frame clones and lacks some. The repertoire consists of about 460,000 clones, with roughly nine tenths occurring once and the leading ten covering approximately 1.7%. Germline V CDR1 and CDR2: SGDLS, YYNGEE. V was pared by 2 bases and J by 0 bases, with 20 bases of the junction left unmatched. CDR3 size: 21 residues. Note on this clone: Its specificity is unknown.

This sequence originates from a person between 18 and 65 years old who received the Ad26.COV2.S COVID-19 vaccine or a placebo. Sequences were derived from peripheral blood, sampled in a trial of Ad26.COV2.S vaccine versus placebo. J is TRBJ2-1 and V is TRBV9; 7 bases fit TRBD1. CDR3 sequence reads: CASSVTTGAGGPYYSYNEQFF. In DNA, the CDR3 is TGTGCCAGCAGCGTCACCACAGGGGCCGGCGGGCCCTACTACTCCTACAATGAGCAGTTCTTC. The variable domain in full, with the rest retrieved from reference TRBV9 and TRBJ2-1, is DSGVTQTPKHLITATGQRVTLRCSPRSGDLSVYWYQQSLDQGLQFLIQYYNGEERAKGNILERFSAQQFPDLHSELNLSSLELGDSALYFCASSVTTGAGGPYYSYNEQFFGPGTRLTVL.